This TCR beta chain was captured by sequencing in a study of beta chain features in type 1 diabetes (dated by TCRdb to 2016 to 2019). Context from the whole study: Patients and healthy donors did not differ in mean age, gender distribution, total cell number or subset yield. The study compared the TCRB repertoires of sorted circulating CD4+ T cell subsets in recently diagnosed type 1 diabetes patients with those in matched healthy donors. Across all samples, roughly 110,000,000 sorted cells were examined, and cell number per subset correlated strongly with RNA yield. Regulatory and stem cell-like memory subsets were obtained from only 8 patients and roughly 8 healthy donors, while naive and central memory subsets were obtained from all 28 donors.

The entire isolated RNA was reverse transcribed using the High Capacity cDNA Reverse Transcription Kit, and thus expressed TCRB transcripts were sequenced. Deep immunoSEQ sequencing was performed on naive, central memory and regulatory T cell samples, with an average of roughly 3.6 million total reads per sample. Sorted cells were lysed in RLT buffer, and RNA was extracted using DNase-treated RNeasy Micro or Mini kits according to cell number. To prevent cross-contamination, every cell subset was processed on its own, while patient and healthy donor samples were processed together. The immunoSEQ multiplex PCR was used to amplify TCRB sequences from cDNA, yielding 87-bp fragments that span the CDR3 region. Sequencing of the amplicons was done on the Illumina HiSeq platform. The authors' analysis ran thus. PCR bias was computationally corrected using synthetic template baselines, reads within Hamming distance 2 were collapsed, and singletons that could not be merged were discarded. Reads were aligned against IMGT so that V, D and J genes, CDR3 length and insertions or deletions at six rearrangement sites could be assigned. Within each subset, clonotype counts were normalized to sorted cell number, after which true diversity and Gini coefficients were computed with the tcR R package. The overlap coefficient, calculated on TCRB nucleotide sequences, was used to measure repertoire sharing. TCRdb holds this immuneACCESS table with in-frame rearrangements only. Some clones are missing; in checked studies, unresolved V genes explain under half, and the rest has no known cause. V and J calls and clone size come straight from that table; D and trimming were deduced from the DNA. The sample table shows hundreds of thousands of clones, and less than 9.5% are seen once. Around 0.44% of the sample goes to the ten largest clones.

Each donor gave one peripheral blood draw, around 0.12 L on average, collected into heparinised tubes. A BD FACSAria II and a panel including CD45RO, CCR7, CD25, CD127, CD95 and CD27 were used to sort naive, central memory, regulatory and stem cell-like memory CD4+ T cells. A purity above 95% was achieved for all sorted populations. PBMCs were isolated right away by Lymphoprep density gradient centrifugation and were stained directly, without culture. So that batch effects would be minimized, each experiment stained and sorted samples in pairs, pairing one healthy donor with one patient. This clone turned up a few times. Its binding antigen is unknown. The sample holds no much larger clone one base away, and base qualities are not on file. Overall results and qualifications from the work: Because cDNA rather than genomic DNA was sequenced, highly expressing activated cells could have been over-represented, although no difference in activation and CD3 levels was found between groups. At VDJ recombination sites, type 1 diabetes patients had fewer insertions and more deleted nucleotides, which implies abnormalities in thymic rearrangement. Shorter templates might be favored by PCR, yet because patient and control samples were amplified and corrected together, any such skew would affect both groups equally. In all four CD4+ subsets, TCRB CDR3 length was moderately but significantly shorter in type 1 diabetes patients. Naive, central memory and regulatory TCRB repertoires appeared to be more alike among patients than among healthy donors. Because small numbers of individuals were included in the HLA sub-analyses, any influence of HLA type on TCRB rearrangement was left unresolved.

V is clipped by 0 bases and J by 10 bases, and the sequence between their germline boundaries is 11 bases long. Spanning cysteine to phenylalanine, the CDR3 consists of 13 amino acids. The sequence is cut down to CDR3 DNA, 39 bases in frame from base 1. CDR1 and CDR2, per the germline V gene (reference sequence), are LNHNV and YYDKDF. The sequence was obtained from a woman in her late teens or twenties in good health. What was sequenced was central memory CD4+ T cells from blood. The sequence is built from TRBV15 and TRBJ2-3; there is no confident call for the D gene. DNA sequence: TGTGCCACCAGCAGAGAGGTTGTAGACCCGCAGTATTTT. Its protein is CATSREVVDPQYF.